This T cell receptor beta chain was identified in a study of T cell responses to AZD1222 COVID-19 vaccine. General study findings and limits: As reported, nearly half of all spike-specific TCRs target variant regions that are unmutated.

Clones were read by immunoSEQ multiplex PCR, and TCRdb kept only the in-frame ones, dropping some. The sample has about 150,000 clones; about 86% are singletons. Only one count was recorded for this clone. Its antigen is as yet unknown. There are 13 residues in the CDR3. The J segment lost 5 bases and the V segment lost 6 bases, leaving 4 bases of the junction unmatched. The germline V gene encodes CDR1 SGHAT and CDR2 FQDESV (reference sequence). This receptor was taken from an adult who received the AZD1222 COVID-19 vaccine. J is TRBJ2-4 and V is TRBV11-1; 7 bases line up with TRBD2. Sequenced material: peripheral blood, taken 28 days after the second AZD1222 dose. The CDR3 reads CASSAGVENIQYF. CDR3 bases: TGTGCCAGCAGTGCGGGGGTGGAAAACATTCAGTACTTC.